Each of the 23 T cell receptor beta chains below was sequenced from the same sample in a study of blood T cell repertoires in COVID-19. Measured with immunoSEQ multiplex PCR; TCRdb has only the in-frame clones, and not every one. The sample lists about 82,000 clones, 70% to 90% seen once, with 15% to 20% in the top ten. The sequencing input was peripheral blood. Receptors originate from a man aged 80 or over with active or convalescent COVID-19.

V and J are TRBV7-6 and TRBJ2-3, with a tentative D call TRBD2 (5 bases). CDR1 and CDR2 (germline): SGHVS, FNYEAQ. This CDR3 comprises 15 residues. Trimming pared 2 bases from V and 6 bases from J, leaving 15 bases between. CDR3 sequence: CASSLLVRGSDTQYF. As DNA, the CDR3 is TGTGCCAGCAGCTTATTGGTCCGAGGGTCCGATACGCAGTATTTT.

This chain links TRBV7-2 with TRBJ2-1, with TRBD2 as a possible D gene (6 bases). Germline CDR1 and CDR2: SGHTA and FQGNSA. This CDR3 spans 13 amino acids. V gave up 8 bases and J gave up 5 bases, with 13 bases separating them. The CDR3 coding sequence is TGTGCCAGCCGGAGCGGGCAGAACAATGAGCAGTTCTTC. Its protein product is CASRSGQNNEQFF.

This clone was recorded once. The genes are TRBV11-1 and TRBJ1-1; tentative D call: TRBD1 (6 bases). This CDR3 has 16 amino acids. Germline values: CDR1 SGHAT, CDR2 FQDESV (reference sequence). V shed 4 bases and J shed 0 bases, with 15 bases lying between them. As DNA, the CDR3 is TGTGCCAGCAGCTCTCCCCATCGGACAGTGAACACTGAAGCTTTCTTT. This sequence encodes CASSSPHRTVNTEAFF.

The chain combines TRBV7-9 with TRBJ1-3, with 9 bases fitting TRBD1. The J segment lost 11 bases and the V segment lost 7 bases, leaving 12 bases of the junction unmatched. CDR1 and CDR2 (germline): SEHNR, FQNEAQ (reference sequence). This CDR3 has 14 residues. The CDR3 reads CASTFGTGPPAIYF. DNA for the CDR3: TGTGCCAGCACCTTTGGGACAGGGCCACCCGCCATATATTTT.

CDR3 region: CASSPPGDRGETQYF. CDR3 coding DNA: TGTGCCAGCTCACCACCGGGGGACCGGGGGGAGACCCAGTACTTC. The chain has TRBV18 and TRBJ2-5, with a possible D match to TRBD2 (6 bases). V lost 0 bases, J lost 5 bases, and 13 bases lay in between. Germline CDR1 reads KGHSH; CDR2 reads LQKENI. This CDR3 spans 15 amino acids.

V gene TRBV6-2 or TRBV6-3 combines with J gene TRBJ1-2, with D perhaps TRBD1 (5 bases). Germline assignment: CDR1 MNHEY and CDR2 SVGEGT. This CDR3 contains 12 residues. Trimming took 3 bases from V and 4 from J, leaving 6 bases between them. The CDR3 DNA reads TGTGCCAGCAGTTATCAGGGCTATGGCTACACCTTC. Its translation is CASSYQGYGYTF.

This clone was detected only a few times. This sequence joins TRBV18 and TRBJ1-2, with 9 positions matching TRBD1. Germline lookup yields CDR1 KGHSH and CDR2 LQKENI. V lost 6 bases to trimming and J lost 5 bases; unmatched junction nucleotides: 13. CDR3 length: 16 amino acids. The CDR3 coding sequence is TGTGCCAGCTCGCCGGGACAGGGATCGGGGCTTTATGGCTACACCTTC. Translation: CASSPGQGSGLYGYTF.

This clone was recorded many times. The chain has TRBV6-5 and TRBJ1-5, with D possibly TRBD1 on 6 matching bases. V was pared by 6 bases and J by 2 bases, with 14 bases between. The CDR3 is made up of 15 amino acids. Germline V gene data show CDR1 as MNHEY and CDR2 as SVGAGI. The DNA for the CDR3 is TGTGCCAGCAGACCTATGACAGGACGCAATCAGCCCCAGCATTTT. The encoded protein is CASRPMTGRNQPQHF.

The CDR3 DNA follows: TGTGCCAGCAGTTCGGGACTTTATGGCTACACCTTC. Amino acids: CASSSGLYGYTF. The chain employs TRBV6-2 or TRBV6-3 and TRBJ1-2; TRBD1 might be the D (5 bases). In germline, CDR1 is MNHEY, CDR2 SVGEGT. V dropped 4 bases and J dropped 5 bases, with 8 bases sitting between them. The CDR3 runs 12 residues.

This clone was counted only a few times. This sequence joins TRBV7-3 and TRBJ2-2; 7 bases line up with TRBD2. The length of the CDR3 is 17 residues. The V segment lost 4 bases and the J segment 5 bases; nucleotides outside the gene matches: 13. Per the germline V gene, CDR1 is SGHTA and CDR2 is FQGTGA. CDR3 amino acids: CASSSGPSGGATGELFF. The CDR3 DNA is TGTGCCAGCAGCTCGGGACCCTCGGGAGGCGCAACCGGGGAGCTGTTTTTT.

This chain links TRBV5-1 with TRBJ1-6; D is ambiguous. CDR3 length: 14 amino acids. Trimming removed 2 bases at V and 9 bases at J, with 12 bases between. The germline V gene encodes CDR1 SGHRS and CDR2 YFSETQ. The CDR3 protein is CASSFRDAVSPLHF. The DNA of the CDR3 is TGCGCCAGCAGCTTTCGGGATGCAGTTTCACCCCTCCACTTT.

The chain carries TRBV7-3 and TRBJ2-2; perhaps TRBD1 as D (5 bases). The CDR3 is made up of 13 amino acids. Germline V gene lookup returns CDR1 SGHTA and CDR2 FQGTGA. Trimming cost V 3 bases and J 6 bases, with 8 bases left between them. The CDR3 nucleotides read TGTGCCAGCAGCTTCGACAGACCCGGGGAGCTGTTTTTT. It encodes CASSFDRPGELFF.

The chain links TRBV6-4 to TRBJ1-1; tentatively, D is TRBD1 (6 bases). V was trimmed by 6 bases and J by 3 bases, leaving 14 bases between them. Germline CDR1 reads MRHNA; CDR2 reads SNTAGT. This CDR3 is 14 amino acids long. Here the CDR3 DNA reads TGTGCCAGCAGATACGACAGGTCCGACACTGAAGCTTTCTTT. Translation: CASRYDRSDTEAFF.

Only a few counts were recorded for this clone. The rearrangement joins TRBV19 to TRBJ1-2; D unresolved. Germline V gene data show CDR1 as LNHDA and CDR2 as SQIVND (reference sequence). This CDR3 is 14 amino acids long. V was trimmed by 7 bases and J by 0 bases, leaving 12 bases between them. DNA for the CDR3: TGTGCCAGTACCGCTGACAAAACTAACTATGGCTACACCTTC. Translating it yields CASTADKTNYGYTF.

In DNA form, the CDR3 reads TGTGCCAGCAACGCGGGAACGGTGGGCGGGACCCAGTACTTC. It codes for CASNAGTVGGTQYF. This chain links TRBV2 with TRBJ2-5, with a possible D match to TRBD2 (6 bases). V dropped 7 bases and J dropped 7 bases, with 19 bases sitting between them. CDR1 is SNHLY and CDR2 is FYNNEI in the germline V gene. CDR3 length: 14 amino acids.

This clone was recorded only once. The CDR3 here is CASSRPGRKDGYTF. CDR3 nucleotide sequence: TGTGCCAGCAGCCGCCCCGGGAGAAAGGATGGCTACACCTTC. The chain uses TRBV5-5 and TRBJ1-2, with D unresolved. The V gene's germline CDR1 is SGHKS and CDR2 YYEKEE (reference sequence). This CDR3 spans 14 amino acids. V was trimmed by 4 bases and J by 6 bases, leaving 16 bases between them.

J is TRBJ1-6 and V is TRBV19, with 7 bases identical to TRBD1. Trimming at V came to 6 bases and at J to 2 bases, leaving 4 bases not matched to a gene. This CDR3 region has 15 residues. Germline values: CDR1 LNHDA, CDR2 SQIVND (reference sequence). The CDR3 DNA is TGTGCCAGTAGCCTCGACAGGGCCTATAATTCACCCCTCCACTTT. Translated, it gives CASSLDRAYNSPLHF.

V and J are TRBV9 and TRBJ1-3; 7 bases agree with TRBD1. Per germline, CDR1 SGDLS and CDR2 YYNGEE. V shed 2 bases, J shed 0 bases, and the junction held 11 bases outside the gene matches. There are 18 residues in the CDR3. The chain's CDR3 is CASSVQPGTAHSGNTIYF. CDR3 in DNA: TGTGCCAGCAGCGTCCAGCCCGGGACAGCTCACTCTGGAAACACCATATATTTT.

The V and J genes are TRBV7-8 and TRBJ2-3; TRBD1 matches at 7 bases. Germline CDR1 is SGHVS and CDR2 is FQNEAQ. The CDR3 is made up of 16 amino acids. After removal of 0 bases from V and 4 bases from J, the junction contained 7 bases not matched to a gene. CDR3: CASSLATGWGADTQYF. The CDR3 bases are TGTGCCAGCAGCTTAGCGACAGGGTGGGGCGCAGATACGCAGTATTTT.

The chain uses TRBV5-1 and TRBJ2-2, with 7 bases matching TRBD1. There are 15 residues in the CDR3. CDR1 and CDR2 (germline): SGHRS, YFSETQ. V was clipped by 4 bases and J by 7 bases; unmatched bases: 10. DNA for the CDR3: TGCGCCAGCAGCGTCCGGGACAGTCGAGACGGGGAGCTGTTTTTT. Amino acid sequence: CASSVRDSRDGELFF.

The J gene is TRBJ1-1, the V gene TRBV3-1 (or the pseudogene TRBV3-2); D remains ambiguous. The CDR3 spans 16 residues. Germline CDR1 reads LGHDT; CDR2 reads YNNKEL (reference sequence). The ends were cut back, 8 bases at V and 1 base at J, with 20 bases in the middle. The CDR3 reads CASGRRLWSGNTEAFF. The CDR3 DNA sequence: TGTGCCAGCGGCAGACGACTGTGGAGTGGGAACACTGAAGCTTTCTTT.

The chain carries TRBV24-1 and TRBJ1-4, with 10 nucleotides matching TRBD1. CDR1 KGHDR and CDR2 SFDVKD come from the germline V gene. The CDR3 is 16 amino acids. Trimming took 3 bases from V and 7 from J; bases not matched to a gene: 7. In nucleotides, the CDR3 is TGTGCCACCAGTGATAAGGGGGACAGGGGCTGTGAAAAACTGTTTTTT. This gives the protein CATSDKGDRGCEKLFF.

The chain employs TRBV27 and TRBJ1-1, with 9 bases matching TRBD1. Germline loops: CDR1 MNHEY, CDR2 SMNVEV (reference sequence). There are 13 residues in the CDR3. V shed 6 bases and J 11 bases; nucleotides not matched to a gene: 10. The CDR3 sequence is CASSPGQGLRAFF. The CDR3 DNA is TGTGCCAGCAGCCCCGGACAGGGGTTGAGGGCTTTCTTT.